This T cell receptor beta chain was recorded in a study of cytomegalovirus exposure and HLA in healthy donors. About the research overall: Approximately 85 million unique TCRs from HLA-typed donors were held in an early release of data. Study-level results: Later, TCR association rates were found to vary by HLA locus, highest for DRB1 and lowest for HLA-C. Researchers reported in a later analysis that a missense DCLRE1C variant was tied to TCR beta V- and J-gene trimming.

Researchers ran the PCR with 60 Vbeta and 13 Jbeta primers. Sequenced by immunoSEQ multiplex PCR; TCRdb stores in-frame clones only, minus some. The sample lists under 200,000 clones, 60% to 80% occurring once. The CDR3 runs to 13 residues. The germline gives CDR1 SQVTM, CDR2 ANQGSEA. Trimming at V came to 7 bases and at J to 3 bases, leaving 8 bases not matched to a gene. Turning to this clone: What it binds is not known.

Specimen: PBMCs. V gene TRBV29-1 combines with J gene TRBJ1-1, with 7 bases that match TRBD1. The receptor's source is a woman in her thirties or forties in good health and CMV-seropositive. CDR3 DNA sequence: TGCAGCGGGGGGAACAGGGGAGACACTGAAGCTTTCTTT. Translated, it gives CSGGNRGDTEAFF. Using reference TRBV29-1 and TRBJ1-1 for the parts outside the CDR3, the full variable domain is SAVISQKPSRDICQRGTSLTIQCQVDSQVTMMFWYRQQPGQSLTLIATANQGSEATYESGFVIDKFPISRPNLTFSTLTVSNMSPEDSSIYLCSGGNRGDTEAFFGQGTRLTVV.